These T cell receptor beta chains were read from a single sample in a study of cytomegalovirus exposure and HLA in healthy donors. Sequencing used immunoSEQ multiplex PCR; TCRdb keeps in-frame clones, though not all of them. The sample has about 97,000 clones; about 80% are singletons. Material for sequencing was PBMCs. Receptor source: a male donor in good health and CMV-seropositive. Both conserved end residues are part of each CDR3. Fields, in order: D gene, J gene, clone size, V gene, CDR3 protein, CDR3 DNA. A D gene is named only where the DNA matches it firmly. Rows give clone size only sometimes, using once, few, many, or a class for an expanded clone.

NA TRBJ2-7 few TRBV30 CAWNPRGGEQYF TGTGCCTGGAACCCGCGAGGGGGCGAGCAGTACTTC
NA TRBJ2-1 NA TRBV7-6 CASSLEAAEQFF TGTGCCAGCAGCTTAGAGGCGGCAGAGCAGTTCTTC
TRBD1 TRBJ1-4 NA TRBV5-1 CASSLGDSNEKLFF TGCGCCAGCAGCTTGGGGGACAGTAATGAAAAACTGTTTTTT
NA TRBJ1-5 once TRBV30 CAWSRSGNQPQHF TGTGCCTGGAGTAGAAGCGGCAATCAGCCCCAGCATTTT
TRBD1 TRBJ2-6 NA TRBV19 CASSPQGSPSGANVLTF TGTGCCAGTAGTCCACAGGGGTCCCCCTCTGGGGCCAACGTCCTGACTTTC
NA TRBJ1-6 NA TRBV5-1 CASSLDSSYNSPLHF TGCGCCAGCAGCTTAGACAGCTCCTATAATTCCCCCCTCCACTTT
NA TRBJ1-1 few TRBV7-3 CASSPGWGAEAFF TGTGCCAGCAGCCCAGGCTGGGGCGCTGAAGCTTTCTTT
NA TRBJ2-7 NA TRBV4-2 CASSQDASYEQYF TGTGCCAGCAGCCAAGATGCCAGCTACGAGCAGTACTTC
TRBD1 TRBJ2-3 NA TRBV6-6 CASIGAGQGTDTQYF TGTGCCAGCATTGGGGCGGGACAGGGAACAGATACGCAGTATTTT
NA TRBJ2-7 NA TRBV30 CAWSFDRYEQYF TGTGCCTGGAGTTTCGACAGATACGAGCAGTACTTC
NA TRBJ2-5 NA TRBV2 CASSETGEPQETQYF TGTGCCAGCAGTGAAACGGGGGAGCCCCAAGAGACCCAGTACTTC
TRBD1 TRBJ2-5 NA TRBV4-3 CASSRQGLETQYF TGCGCCAGCAGCCGACAGGGGTTAGAGACCCAGTACTTC
TRBD1 TRBJ1-3 NA TRBV9 CASSVEGAGGNTIYF TGTGCCAGCAGCGTAGAGGGGGCGGGGGGAAACACCATATATTTT
NA TRBJ1-1 NA TRBV7-6 CASSLAVAREGTEAFF TGTGCCAGCAGCTTAGCGGTGGCCAGGGAGGGCACTGAAGCTTTCTTT
NA TRBJ2-3 NA TRBV5-1 CASSPGDPIDTQYF TGCGCCAGCAGCCCCGGGGATCCGATAGATACGCAGTATTTT
NA TRBJ1-1 NA TRBV5-3 CARSPRWQPVSEAFF TGTGCCAGAAGCCCTAGATGGCAGCCAGTATCCGAAGCTTTCTTT
TRBD1 TRBJ2-7 few TRBV10-3 CAISEDRVSEQYF TGTGCCATCAGTGAAGACAGGGTAAGCGAGCAGTACTTC
NA TRBJ1-2 NA TRBV4-3 CASSQDAGPYGYTF TGCGCCAGCAGCCAAGATGCGGGGCCCTATGGCTACACCTTC